This T cell receptor (beta chain) was captured by sequencing in a study of T cell repertoires in cytomegalovirus infection. Looking at the study overall: Recently identified HLA-C-restricted CMV epitopes were among the peptides used. Evidence of both CMV infection and a matching HLA type came from public TCR beta signatures. Findings and caveats of the study: Ex vivo responses were dominated by HLA-C-restricted CMV-specific TCR beta clonotypes. Identification of carriers of CMV plus the relevant HLA was achieved through cumulative public TCR beta family frequency.

As to this clonotype: What it binds is unknown.

The V gene's germline CDR1 is LNHDA and CDR2 SQIVND (reference sequence). There are 15 residues in the CDR3. Trimming stripped 7 bases from V and 9 bases from J, with 19 bases between. TCRdb reanalysed the reads using MiXCR and keeps one entry per CDR3 protein. Here the sample spans about 89,000 distinct CDR3 sequences, less than 30% being singletons. The receptor was isolated from a human donor in good health (CMV status not recorded). Some clones in this sample may be carry-over from other donors' samples. The gene calls are TRBV19 and TRBJ1-6; D call uncertain. Specimen: CD8+ T cells from cultured PBMCs, collected from culture after CMV antigen stimulation. CDR3 sequence: CASTLGSRGSSPLHF. The CDR3, as DNA: TGTGCCAGTACCCTAGGGAGTCGGGGTAGTTCACCCCTCCACTTT.